This TCR beta chain stems from a study of shared clonotypes between healthy human individuals. Many counts were recorded for this clone. Assay: immunoSEQ multiplex PCR; the TCRdb copy retains only in-frame clones and omits some. The sample has roughly 330,000 clones, 74% seen once. Germline V lookup: CDR1 WSHSY, CDR2 SAAADI. The CDR3 has 17 amino acids. J lost 4 bases, V lost 6 bases, and 12 bases had no gene match. Donors had no recently reported acute infections or vaccinations and were HIV-negative. The clonotype was recovered from a man aged 30-40 years in good health. The chain employs TRBV10-2 and TRBJ1-5; 10 nucleotides line up with TRBD1. The sample was memory CD4+ T cells sorted from blood. Subset meaning: CD45RA-negative fraction. The CDR3 is CASRARTGGTQNQPQHF. The CDR3 bases are TGCGCCAGCAGGGCTCGGACAGGGGGGACCCAAAATCAGCCCCAGCATTTT.